The clone carrying this T cell receptor (beta chain) was picked up a small number of times. Its specificity is not known. For the second PCR, which ran for 7 to 11 cycles, a sample-barcoded 5' primer and a J-beta primer mix were used. TCRdb recomputed calls from the 5' RACE reads with MiXCR, one row per CDR3 protein. The sample shows 750,000 to 850,000 distinct CDR3 sequences, approximately 25% of them seen only once. These data belong to a study of blood T cells in healthy people across ages. Study-wide findings and caveats: TCR beta diversity per million T cells fell roughly linearly with age.

The CDR3 is 15 amino acids. Trimming pared 4 bases from V and 0 bases from J, leaving 9 bases between. The germline CDR1 and CDR2 sequences are KGHSH and LQKENI. The data were also submitted as part of a second study, on T cells of mothers and their children. From that report: The M1S primer of the second PCR added sample barcodes and 2-4 random nucleotides.

The rearrangement uses TRBV18 and TRBJ1-4; D uncertain. This TCR was sampled from a boy aged 5-17 years in good health. The source material was blood. The CDR3 DNA follows: TGTGCCAGCTCACAGGTGACCACAACTAATGAAAAACTGTTTTTT. It specifies CASSQVTTTNEKLFF. Full variable domain (remainder filled in from reference TRBV18 and TRBJ1-4): NAGVMQNPRHLVRRRGQEARLRCSPMKGHSHVYWYRQLPEEGLKFMVYLQKENIIDESGMPKERFSAEFPKEGPSILRIQQVVRGDSAAYFCASSQVTTTNEKLFFGSGTQLSVL.